This T cell receptor (beta chain) was identified during a study of shared clonotypes between healthy human individuals (dated by TCRdb to the early 2020s). At the level of the whole study: The cohort included three men and two women between 18 and 49 years of age. Libraries were prepared and TCR repertoires were sequenced by different laboratories using diverse techniques, in order to increase sequencing depth and limit assay-specific biases. Per donor, leukapheresis produced somewhere between about 0.85 and 9.5 billion PBMCs. Blood TCR repertoires of 5 or 6 healthy adults were deeply sequenced to estimate repertoire size and the extent of clonotype sharing between individuals. For each donor, CD4 naive and CD4 memory were each given three plates, CD8 naive was given two plates, and CD8 memory was given one plate. The investigation overall reported the following: Pairwise subsampling indicated that sequencing depth was expected to affect the degree of clonotype sharing among donors. Larger estimated clonotype richness was generally found for naive subsets than for memory subsets. Across several donors, about 4.5% of naive CD4, more than 3% of naive CD8, 2% to 2.5% of memory CD4, and approximately 0.4% of memory CD8 clonotypes were shared. Sampling was restricted to blood, and TCR repertoires in tissue are likely to differ from TCR repertoires in blood. Because the study included a small number of donors, the genetic and exposure-history diversity represented was limited. Compared with non-shared clonotypes, the clonotypes found in all four sorted-subset donors had higher generation probabilities. Rarefaction of sorted-subset datasets indicated incomplete sequencing despite the large sequencing depth.

The donors were healthy, HIV-negative adults who had no recently reported acute infections or vaccinations. Only Caucasian adults living in Nashville, Tennessee, USA were represented among the donors. CD4+ T cells were enriched by magnetic negative selection; naive cells were then positively selected on CD45RA, and the negative fraction formed the memory subset. Blood was collected by leukapheresis, and PBMCs were isolated by Ficoll-Histopaque density gradient centrifugation and then cryopreserved in liquid nitrogen vapor phase. Analytical flow cytometry was used to check the purity and quantity of every magnetically sorted T cell population. Each sorted fraction had its genomic DNA isolated and then quantified by UV absorbance on a Nanodrop 2000c. Using the deep immunoSEQ assay, TCR CDR3 regions were amplified from genomic DNA by multiplex PCR. Extracted genomic DNA from each cell subset was spread evenly across all wells of several immunoSEQ 96-well plates, with each plate serving as a replicate. For sorted subsets, about 220 ng of genomic DNA, equivalent to around 30,000 T cell genomes, went into each replicate PCR. Purified libraries were measured with a Qubit 3.0 fluorometer, size-checked on a Bioanalyzer 2100, and measured again with the KAPA Library Quantification kit. Every immunoSEQ 96-well plate was sequenced on a separate single-read 150-cycle Illumina NextSeq 550 flow cell. Per the source publication's procedure: Because the immunoSEQ output held only junctional sequences and lacked quality scores, the filtering could not match the filtering applied to full-length reads. Sequences were annotated with PyIR, a Python wrapper for IgBLAST v1.9, and V/J genes and CDR3 were assigned using IMGT germline references. Reads were filtered out if the reads had weak V/J assignments (E-value above 1e-6), no CDR3, stop codons, out-of-frame junctions, or ambiguous translated residues. V3J clonotypes were defined as sequences sharing the same inferred V gene, J gene, and CDR3 amino acid sequence. The percentage overlap between two repertoires was calculated by dividing the number of shared unique clonotypes by the size of the smaller repertoire. Repertoire richness was assessed with RTK rarefaction, the Chao1 estimator, and Recon v2.1 estimates of unobserved clonotypes. Generation probabilities for all TCRbeta clonotypes obtained by the gDNA method from a handful of donors were computed using OLGA. TCRdb retrieved this table from immuneACCESS and kept in-frame rearrangements only. Not all clones are present; in checked studies, unresolved V genes account for under half, and no reason is known for the remainder. The DNA gave D and trimming, while V, J and clone size come from that table. The sample includes more than 2,000,000 clones, with 90% to 95% observed a single time. The ten largest clones capture about 0.13% of the sample.

With respect to this clone: There is no known antigen for this receptor. Per-nucleotide qualities are absent, and no much larger clonotype sits a single base away. This CDR3 is also generated by other DNA sequences in the sample.

V loses 4 bases at its end and J loses 0 bases; junction bases beyond the gene matches: 2. CDR1 and CDR2 are read off the germline V gene as LGHNA and YSLEER. The CDR3 runs 16 amino acids, cysteine and phenylalanine included. CDR3 DNA only is kept here, 48 bases in frame from base 1. The specimen was naive CD4+ T cells sorted from blood. In light of the paper, this sample's cell subset or site label describes: CD45RA+ positively selected. The source of this sequence is a man between 18 and 29 years old in good health. This receptor chain uses TRBV4-3 and TRBJ2-3, and 12 junction bases match TRBD2. The nucleotide sequence reads as follows: TGCGCCAGCAGCCTAGGACTAGCGGGAAGCACAGATACGCAGTATTTT. This encodes CASSLGLAGSTDTQYF.